The entry below describes one T cell receptor beta chain. This entry comes from a study of blood T cell repertoires in COVID-19. Patients at the Seattle site were enrolled during active infection and followed longitudinally. Trimming pared 3 bases from V and 7 bases from J, leaving 12 bases between. Germline V gene sequence: CDR1 MGHDK, CDR2 SYGVNS. This CDR3 spans 14 amino acids. Source study methods: Reference gene primer amplification gave estimated nucleated cell counts. The table came from immunoSEQ multiplex PCR; TCRdb's copy has only in-frame clones and leaves some out. Clone size and V and J calls were adopted from that table, with D and trimming inferred from the DNA. The data contain 250,000 to 350,000 clones, roughly nine tenths of them singletons.

This rearrangement joins TRBV25-1 to TRBJ1-4; TRBD1 might be the D (5 bases). The sample taken for sequencing was peripheral blood. The clonotype was recovered from a woman between 25 and 40 years old with COVID-19, enrolled during active disease. CDR3 nucleotides: TGTGCCAGCAGTGAGAGCAGGACAACTGAAAAACTGTTTTTT. It codes for CASSESRTTEKLFF.